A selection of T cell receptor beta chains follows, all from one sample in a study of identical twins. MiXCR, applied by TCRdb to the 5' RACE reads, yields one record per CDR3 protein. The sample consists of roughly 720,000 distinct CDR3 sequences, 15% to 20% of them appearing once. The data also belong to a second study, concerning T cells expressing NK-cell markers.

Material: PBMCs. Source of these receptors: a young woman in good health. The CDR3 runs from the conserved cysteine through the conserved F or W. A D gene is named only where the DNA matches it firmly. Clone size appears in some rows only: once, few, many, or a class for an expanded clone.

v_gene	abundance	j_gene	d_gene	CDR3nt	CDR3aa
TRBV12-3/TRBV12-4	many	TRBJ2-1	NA	TGTGCCAGCAGTTTCGGCGGATTCTACAATGAGCAGTTCTTC	CASSFGGFYNEQFF
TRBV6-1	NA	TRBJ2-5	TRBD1	TGTGCCAGCACCGGGACAGACCAAGAGACCCAGTACTTC	CASTGTDQETQYF
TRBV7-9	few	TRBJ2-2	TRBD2	TGTGCCAGCAGCTTAAGAGCGGGAGGGCCCGGCGGGGAGCTGTTTTTT	CASSLRAGGPGGELFF
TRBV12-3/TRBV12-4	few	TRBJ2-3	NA	TGTGCCAGCAGTTTACGCCGGGTTAGCACAGATACGCAGTATTTT	CASSLRRVSTDTQYF
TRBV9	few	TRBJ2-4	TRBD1	TGTGCCAGCAGCAAGGGACAGTTAGCCAAAAACATTCAGTACTTC	CASSKGQLAKNIQYF
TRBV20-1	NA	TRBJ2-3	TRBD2	TGCAGTGCTAGAGATTTAGGACTAGCGTGGGATACGCAGTATTTT	CSARDLGLAWDTQYF
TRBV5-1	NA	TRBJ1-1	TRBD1	TGCGCCAGCAGCATGACAGGGCTCAACACTGAAGCTTTCTTT	CASSMTGLNTEAFF
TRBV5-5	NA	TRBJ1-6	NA	TGTGCCAGCAGCTTGGCCCCGACAGAGTATTCACCCCTCCACTTT	CASSLAPTEYSPLHF
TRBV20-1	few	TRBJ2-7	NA	TGCAGTGCTAGGAGGGTCCGATCCTACGAGCAGTACTTC	CSARRVRSYEQYF
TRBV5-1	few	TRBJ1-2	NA	TGCGCCAGCAGCGGTAGAGGTGAGGATGATGGCTACACCTTC	CASSGRGEDDGYTF
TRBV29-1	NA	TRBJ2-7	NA	TGCAGCGTCCAGCACGGTGGGCTCGGCGAGCAGTACTTC	CSVQHGGLGEQYF
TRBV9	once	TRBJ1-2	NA	TGTGCCAGCAGCGTAGAGGCAGGGAGCAGGTATGGCTACACCTTC	CASSVEAGSRYGYTF
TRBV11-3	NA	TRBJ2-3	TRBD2	TGTGCCAGCAGCTTAGGGCGGGAGGCCACAGATACGCAGTATTTT	CASSLGREATDTQYF
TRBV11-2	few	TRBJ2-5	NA	TGTGCCAGCAGTTTGGAGCAGCGAGAGACCCAGTACTTC	CASSLEQRETQYF
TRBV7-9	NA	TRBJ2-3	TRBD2	TGTGCCAGCAGTTATAGCGGGAGATCAGATACGCAGTATTTT	CASSYSGRSDTQYF
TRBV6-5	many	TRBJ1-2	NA	TGTGCCAGCAGTTTTGGGGGCCGCTATGGCTACACCTTC	CASSFGGRYGYTF
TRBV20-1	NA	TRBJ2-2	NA	TGCAGTGCTAGACCGGACTGGGGGACCGGGGAGCTGTTTTTT	CSARPDWGTGELFF
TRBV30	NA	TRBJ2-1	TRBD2	TGTGCCGCCCTCCTAACGGGAGGCGACAATGAGCAGTTCTTC	CAALLTGGDNEQFF
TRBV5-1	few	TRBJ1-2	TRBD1	TGCGCCAGCAGCGGGACAGGGATCTATGGCTACACCTTC	CASSGTGIYGYTF
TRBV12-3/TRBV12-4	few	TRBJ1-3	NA	TGTGCCACCACTGATCTGGGAAACACCATATATTTT	CATTDLGNTIYF
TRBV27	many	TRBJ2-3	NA	TGTGCCAGCAGTGAGAGGTCAGATACGCAGTATTTT	CASSERSDTQYF
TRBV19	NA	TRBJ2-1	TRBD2	TGTGCCAGTAGTTTCGGGGGGGCCGCAAATGAGCAGTTCTTC	CASSFGGAANEQFF
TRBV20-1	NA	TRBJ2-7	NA	TGCAGTGCTAGCGTTTCCTACGAGCAGTACTTC	CSASVSYEQYF
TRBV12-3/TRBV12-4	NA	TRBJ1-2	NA	TGTGCCAGCACCAAGACAGAGGGGGTCGGTGGCTACACCTTC	CASTKTEGVGGYTF
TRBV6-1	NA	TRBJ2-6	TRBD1	TGTGCCGGTACCACAGGGGGCGCTGGGGCCAACGTCCTGACTTTC	CAGTTGGAGANVLTF
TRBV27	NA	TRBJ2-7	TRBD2	TGTGCCAGCAGTTTATCTCCTAGCGGGGTGTACGAGCAGTACTTC	CASSLSPSGVYEQYF
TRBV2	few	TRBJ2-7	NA	TGTGCCACTCAGGTCAGGGGACACGAGCAGTACTTC	CATQVRGHEQYF
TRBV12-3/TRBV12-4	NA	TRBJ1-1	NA	TGTGCCTCCGCGGGGCTGAACACTGAAGCTTTCTTT	CASAGLNTEAFF
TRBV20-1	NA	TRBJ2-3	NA	TGCAGTGCTAGTGGGCGGGGCGGTTCCGCAGATACGCAGTATTTT	CSASGRGGSADTQYF
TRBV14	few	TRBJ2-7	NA	TGTGCCAGCAGCCAAGGAGGTCCCTCCCAGTACTTC	CASSQGGPSQYF
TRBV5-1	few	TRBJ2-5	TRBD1	TGCGCCAGCCTAATGACAGGGGGCGAAGAGACCCAGTACTTC	CASLMTGGEETQYF
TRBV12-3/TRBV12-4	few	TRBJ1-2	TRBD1	TGTGCCAGCAGTTTGGGACAGGGTGCTCGAGGCTACACCTTC	CASSLGQGARGYTF
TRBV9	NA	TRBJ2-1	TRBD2	TGTGCCAGCAGCTCTCTAGCGGGAGGAATCCATGAGCAGTTCTTC	CASSSLAGGIHEQFF
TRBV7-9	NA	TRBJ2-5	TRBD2	TGTGCCAGCAGCAGTAGCGGGAGTGAAGAGACCCAGTACTTC	CASSSSGSEETQYF
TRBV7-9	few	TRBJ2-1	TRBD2	TGTGCCAGCAGCTTAGGACTAGCCTATGAGCAGTTCTTC	CASSLGLAYEQFF
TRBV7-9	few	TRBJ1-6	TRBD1	TGTGCCAGCAGCTTAGGACAGGGTAATAATTCACCCCTCCACTTT	CASSLGQGNNSPLHF
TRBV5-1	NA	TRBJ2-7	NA	TGCGCCAGCAAAGGGAGCAGGGCAAATACCTACGAGCAGTACTTC	CASKGSRANTYEQYF
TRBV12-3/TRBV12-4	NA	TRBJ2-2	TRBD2	TGTGCCAGCAGTTTATCCCCGCGGGGGTCGGGCACCGGGGAGCTGTTTTTT	CASSLSPRGSGTGELFF
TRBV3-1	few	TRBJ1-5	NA	TGTGCCAGCAGCCAAGACTACACTCAGCCCCAGCATTTT	CASSQDYTQPQHF
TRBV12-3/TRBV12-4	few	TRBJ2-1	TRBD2	TGTGCCAGCAATCGACTAGCGGGGATAGCATACAATGAGCAGTTCTTC	CASNRLAGIAYNEQFF
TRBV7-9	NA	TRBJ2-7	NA	TGTGCCAGCAGCCCGGGCAGGGATCGCAGCTACGAGCAGTACTTC	CASSPGRDRSYEQYF
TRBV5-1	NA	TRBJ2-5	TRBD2	TGCGCCAGCAGCTACCCAATAGCGGGGGGGCAAGAGACCCAGTACTTC	CASSYPIAGGQETQYF
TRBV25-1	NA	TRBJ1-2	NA	TGTGCCAGCACAGGCCCCCCTCTCACCTTC	CASTGPPLTF
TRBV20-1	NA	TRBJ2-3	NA	TGCAGTGCTAGCGGTTTCACAGATACGCAGTATTTT	CSASGFTDTQYF
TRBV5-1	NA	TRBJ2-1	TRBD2	TGCGCCAGCAGCTTGGCGGGTCGGGGGGGCGATAATGAGCAGTTCTTC	CASSLAGRGGDNEQFF